This entry features one T cell receptor (beta chain) sequence. These data belong to a study of Ad26.COV2.S vaccination and SARS-CoV-2 variants. The treatment here: 15 to 20 received Ad26.COV2.S at low or high dose, single or two shots; 5 received placebo; per-sample allocation not given. Day 63 after the first injection of vaccine or placebo was the sampling time. The CDR3 is 13 residues long. CDR1 is SGHVS and CDR2 is FNYEAQ in the germline V gene. The ends were cut back, 5 bases at V and 1 base at J, with 9 bases in the middle. Sequencing was performed with immunoSEQ multiplex PCR; in TCRdb, only in-frame clones are kept and a portion is missing. The sample consists of roughly 350,000 clones, roughly 90% of them appearing once.

The chain carries TRBV7-6 and TRBJ2-7; no clear D gene. The sequences come from peripheral blood, collected in a trial of Ad26.COV2.S vaccine versus placebo. This clonotype was sampled from a person aged 18-60 years who received the Ad26.COV2.S COVID-19 vaccine or a placebo. The CDR3 loop reads CASSKTRSYEQYF. CDR3 DNA: TGTGCCAGCAGCAAAACACGATCCTACGAGCAGTACTTC.